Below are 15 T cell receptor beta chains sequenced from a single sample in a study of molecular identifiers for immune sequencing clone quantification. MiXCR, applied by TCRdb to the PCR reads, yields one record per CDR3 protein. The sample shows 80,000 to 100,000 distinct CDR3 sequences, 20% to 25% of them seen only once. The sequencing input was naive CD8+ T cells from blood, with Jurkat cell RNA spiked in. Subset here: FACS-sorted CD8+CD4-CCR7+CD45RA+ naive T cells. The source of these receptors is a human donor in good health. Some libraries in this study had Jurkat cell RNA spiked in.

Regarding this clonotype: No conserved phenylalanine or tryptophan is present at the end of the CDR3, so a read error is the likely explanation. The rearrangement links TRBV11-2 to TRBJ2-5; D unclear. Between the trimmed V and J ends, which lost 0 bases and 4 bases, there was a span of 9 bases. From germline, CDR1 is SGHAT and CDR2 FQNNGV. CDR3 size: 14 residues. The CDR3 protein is CASSLELPAETQYS. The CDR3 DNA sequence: TGTGCCAGCAGCTTAGAACTTCCGGCAGAGACCCAGTACTCC.

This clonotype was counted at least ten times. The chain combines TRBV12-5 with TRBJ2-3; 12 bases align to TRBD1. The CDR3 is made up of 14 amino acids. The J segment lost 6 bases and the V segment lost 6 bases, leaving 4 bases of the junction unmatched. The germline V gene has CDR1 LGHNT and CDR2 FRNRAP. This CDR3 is CASGTGQGADTQYF. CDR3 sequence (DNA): TGTGCTAGTGGGACGGGACAGGGGGCCGATACGCAGTATTTT.

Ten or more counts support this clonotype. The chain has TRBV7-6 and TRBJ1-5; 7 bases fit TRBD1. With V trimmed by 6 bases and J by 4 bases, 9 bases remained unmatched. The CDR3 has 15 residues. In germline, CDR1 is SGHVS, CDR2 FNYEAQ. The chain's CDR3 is CASSSLTGLNQPQHF. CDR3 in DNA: TGTGCCAGCAGTTCATTGACAGGGTTAAATCAGCCCCAGCATTTT.

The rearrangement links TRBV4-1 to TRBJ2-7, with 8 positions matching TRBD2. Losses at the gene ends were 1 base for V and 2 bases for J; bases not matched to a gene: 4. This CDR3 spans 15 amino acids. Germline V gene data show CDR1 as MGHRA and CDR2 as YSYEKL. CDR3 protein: CASSQGAGGPYEQYF. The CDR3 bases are TGCGCCAGCAGCCAAGGTGCGGGGGGCCCCTACGAGCAGTACTTC.

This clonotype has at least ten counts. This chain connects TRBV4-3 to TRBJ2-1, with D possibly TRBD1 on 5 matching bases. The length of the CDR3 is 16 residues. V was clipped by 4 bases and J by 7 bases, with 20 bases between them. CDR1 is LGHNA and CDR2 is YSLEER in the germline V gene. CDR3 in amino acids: CASSPEVGASRNEQFF. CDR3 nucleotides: TGCGCCAGCAGCCCGGAAGTAGGGGCCTCTCGGAATGAGCAGTTCTTC.

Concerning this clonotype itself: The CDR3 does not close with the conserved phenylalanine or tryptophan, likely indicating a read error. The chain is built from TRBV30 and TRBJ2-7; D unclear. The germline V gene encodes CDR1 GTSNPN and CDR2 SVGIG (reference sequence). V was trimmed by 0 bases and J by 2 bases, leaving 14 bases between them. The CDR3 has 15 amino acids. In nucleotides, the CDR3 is TGTGCCTGGAGTGTATATACAGCTAGACCCTACGAGCAGTACCTC. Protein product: CAWSVYTARPYEQYL.

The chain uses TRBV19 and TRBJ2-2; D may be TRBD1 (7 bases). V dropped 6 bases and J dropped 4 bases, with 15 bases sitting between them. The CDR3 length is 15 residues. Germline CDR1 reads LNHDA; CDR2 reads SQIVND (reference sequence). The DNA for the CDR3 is TGTGCCAGTAGCACAGGGGCGCGGGGCACCGGGGAGCTGTTTTTT. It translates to CASSTGARGTGELFF.

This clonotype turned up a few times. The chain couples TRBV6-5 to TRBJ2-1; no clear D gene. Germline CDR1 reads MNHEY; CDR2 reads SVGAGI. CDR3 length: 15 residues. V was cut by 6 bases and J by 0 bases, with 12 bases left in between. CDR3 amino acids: CASSQRPRSYNEQFF. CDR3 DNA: TGTGCCAGCAGCCAACGACCCCGCTCCTACAATGAGCAGTTCTTC.

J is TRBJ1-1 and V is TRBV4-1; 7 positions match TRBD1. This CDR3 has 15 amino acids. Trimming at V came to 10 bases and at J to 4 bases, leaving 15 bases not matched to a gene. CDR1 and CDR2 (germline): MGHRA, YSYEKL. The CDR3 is CANTQQQGLGTEAFF. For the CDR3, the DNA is TGCGCCAACACCCAACAACAGGGGTTGGGCACTGAAGCTTTCTTT.

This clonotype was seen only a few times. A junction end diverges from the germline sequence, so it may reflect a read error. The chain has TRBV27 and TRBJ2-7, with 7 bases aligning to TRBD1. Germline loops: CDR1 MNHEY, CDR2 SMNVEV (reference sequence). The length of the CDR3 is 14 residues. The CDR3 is CASGGQVSSYEQHF. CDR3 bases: TGTGCCAGCGGAGGACAGGTTAGCTCCTACGAGCAGCACTTC.

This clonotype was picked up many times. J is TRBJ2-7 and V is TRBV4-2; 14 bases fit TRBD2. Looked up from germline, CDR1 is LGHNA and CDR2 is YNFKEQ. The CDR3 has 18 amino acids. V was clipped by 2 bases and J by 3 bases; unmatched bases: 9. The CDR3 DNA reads TGTGCCAGCAGCCAACCCGGGACTAGCGGGAGTGGTGGCTACGAGCAGTACTTC. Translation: CASSQPGTSGSGGYEQYF.

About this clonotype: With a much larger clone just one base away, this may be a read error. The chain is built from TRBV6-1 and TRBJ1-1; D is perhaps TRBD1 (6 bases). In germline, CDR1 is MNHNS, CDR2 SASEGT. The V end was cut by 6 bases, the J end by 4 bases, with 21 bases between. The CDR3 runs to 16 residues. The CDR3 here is CASRYPRRGIGTEAFF. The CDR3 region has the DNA TGTGCCAGCAGATATCCTCGCAGGGGCATAGGCACTGAAGCTTTCTTT.

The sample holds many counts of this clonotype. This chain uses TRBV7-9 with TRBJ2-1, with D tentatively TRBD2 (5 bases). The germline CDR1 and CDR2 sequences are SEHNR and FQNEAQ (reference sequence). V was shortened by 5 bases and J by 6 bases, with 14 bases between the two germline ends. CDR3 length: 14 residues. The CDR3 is CASSPQTRINEQFF. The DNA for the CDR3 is TGTGCCAGCAGCCCACAAACTAGGATCAATGAGCAGTTCTTC.

The CDR3 region has the DNA TGTGCCAGCAGTGAAGCGCCAGCGGGGGGTATTGGGGCCAACGTCCTGACTTTC. Translation gives CASSEAPAGGIGANVLTF. This chain connects TRBV2 to TRBJ2-6; the match to TRBD2 covers 9 bases. This CDR3 contains 18 residues. Trimming cost V 0 bases and J 3 bases; bases outside gene matches: 6. Germline V gene lookup returns CDR1 SNHLY and CDR2 FYNNEI.

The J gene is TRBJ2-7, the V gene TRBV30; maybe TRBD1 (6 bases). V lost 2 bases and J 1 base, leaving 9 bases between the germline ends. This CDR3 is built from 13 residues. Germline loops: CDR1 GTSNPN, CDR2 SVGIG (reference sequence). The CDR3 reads CAWSSGQSYEQYF. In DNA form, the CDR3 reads TGTGCCTGGAGTTCTGGACAGTCCTACGAGCAGTACTTC.